Shown below are 21 T cell receptor beta chains from a single sample sequenced in a study of cytomegalovirus exposure and HLA in healthy donors. With 60 Vbeta and 13 Jbeta primers, the PCR was carried out. Method: immunoSEQ multiplex PCR; TCRdb's copy keeps in-frame clones and lacks some. The table records about 170,000 clones, less than 85% of them present only once. Source material: PBMCs. These receptors originate from a male donor in good health and CMV-seronegative.

The rearrangement uses TRBV4-2 and TRBJ2-2; 9 bases agree with TRBD2. Germline V gives CDR1 LGHNA, CDR2 YNFKEQ. The CDR3 sequence is 18 residues long. V was pared by 0 bases and J by 6 bases, with 11 bases of the junction left unmatched. CDR3 sequence (DNA): TGTGCCAGCAGCCAAGAAGGGCATAGCGGGAGTTTGGCCGGGGAGCTGTTTTTT. This encodes CASSQEGHSGSLAGELFF.

This clone was seen a handful of times. The V and J genes are TRBV10-3 and TRBJ2-3; 9 bases are a match to TRBD2. Looked up from germline, CDR1 is ENHRY and CDR2 is SYGVKD. V lost 0 bases, J lost 2 bases, and 6 bases stayed unmatched. CDR3 length: 17 amino acids. The CDR3 spells CAISESGERGDTDTQYF. The CDR3 bases are TGTGCCATCAGTGAGTCCGGGGAGCGGGGGGACACAGATACGCAGTATTTT.

With regard to this clone: A junction boundary mismatches the germline segment, possibly from a read error. The chain combines TRBV7-9 with TRBJ1-1; D unresolved. There are 10 residues in the CDR3. CDR1 SEHNR and CDR2 FQNEAQ come from the germline V gene (reference sequence). Here the CDR3 DNA reads TGTGCCAGCAGCTCAAAGGACCGGGAATTT. Its protein product is CASSSKDREF.

This clone is a singleton in its sample. The rearrangement links TRBV6-4 to TRBJ2-1; 12 nucleotides agree with TRBD2. Trimming at V came to 2 bases and at J to 8 bases, leaving 7 bases not matched to a gene. The CDR3 sequence is 16 residues long. Germline V gives CDR1 MRHNA, CDR2 SNTAGT. CDR3 bases: TGTGCCAGCAGTGACGCGGGACTAGCGGGTTGGGATGAGCAGTTCTTC. It yields the protein CASSDAGLAGWDEQFF.

This chain connects TRBV5-1 to TRBJ2-1, with 11 bases fitting TRBD2. This CDR3 is built from 15 residues. The germline V gene has CDR1 SGHRS and CDR2 YFSETQ. The V gene end was trimmed by 7 bases and the J gene end by 6 bases; junction bases not matched to a gene: 9. In DNA, the CDR3 is TGCGCCAGCGAACCGGGACTAGCGGCCCCCAATGAGCAGTTCTTC. Its protein product is CASEPGLAAPNEQFF.

Remarks on this clone: Sequence at one end of the junction differs from germline and may be a read error. V and J are TRBV2 and TRBJ2-7; 8 bases match TRBD1. This CDR3 has 10 residues. Germline CDR1 reads SNHLY; CDR2 reads FYNNEI. The CDR3 protein is CASSEGQDRF. CDR3 nucleotides: TGTGCCAGCAGTGAGGGACAGGACCGCTTC.

V is TRBV2 and J is TRBJ2-3; 11 bases fit TRBD2. Trimming cost V 4 bases and J 4 bases; bases outside gene matches: 4. The CDR3 is made up of 15 amino acids. Germline loops: CDR1 SNHLY, CDR2 FYNNEI. The chain's CDR3 is CASSVSGRAADTQYF. CDR3 DNA: TGTGCCAGCAGTGTTAGCGGGAGGGCCGCAGATACGCAGTATTTT.

This CDR3 is CASSVFAELSYEQYF. DNA for the CDR3: TGTGCCAGCAGCGTATTCGCGGAGCTATCCTACGAGCAGTACTTC. The chain employs TRBV9 and TRBJ2-5; D gene ambiguous. Gene TRBJ2-7 matches the end of the DNA better, so the J call may be wrong. Germline V CDR1 and CDR2: SGDLS, YYNGEE. The CDR3 has 15 residues.

V and J are TRBV2 and TRBJ2-1, with D tentatively TRBD2 (5 bases). V was shortened by 2 bases and J by 8 bases, with 16 bases between the two germline ends. This CDR3 spans 15 amino acids. Germline V gene sequence: CDR1 SNHLY, CDR2 FYNNEI. CDR3 coding DNA: TGTGCCAGCAGTGAACGTCACGGGGTTTGGGATGAGCAGTTCTTC. Protein sequence: CASSERHGVWDEQFF. The whole variable domain, remainder taken from reference TRBV2 and TRBJ2-1, is EPEVTQTPSHQVTQMGQEVILRCVPISNHLYFYWYRQILGQKVEFLVSFYNNEISEKSEIFDDQFSVERPDGSNFTLKIRSTKLEDSAMYFCASSERHGVWDEQFFGPGTRLTVL.

The genes are TRBV30 and TRBJ2-1; TRBD1 aligns across 8 bases. Trimming at V came to 3 bases and at J to 4 bases, leaving 5 bases not matched to a gene. Germline assignment: CDR1 GTSNPN and CDR2 SVGIG (reference sequence). This CDR3 contains 14 residues. CDR3 sequence: CAWRSGTGYNEQFF. The DNA for the CDR3 is TGTGCCTGGAGGTCCGGGACAGGATACAATGAGCAGTTCTTC.

This chain joins TRBV18 and TRBJ2-1; weak D call: TRBD1 (6 bases). V gave up 3 bases and J gave up 8 bases, with 8 bases separating them. The CDR3 extends over 12 amino acids. Germline values: CDR1 KGHSH, CDR2 LQKENI. The CDR3, as DNA: TGTGCCAGCTCACCCCAGGGGTATGAGCAGTTCTTC. It specifies CASSPQGYEQFF.

V gene TRBV7-2 combines with J gene TRBJ1-1, with D maybe TRBD1 (5 bases). The CDR3 runs to 15 residues. Between the trimmed V and J ends, which lost 1 base and 3 bases, there was a span of 12 bases. The V gene's germline CDR1 is SGHTA and CDR2 FQGNSA. CDR3 region: CASSLDWGVDTEAFF. In DNA, the CDR3 is TGTGCCAGCAGCTTAGACTGGGGCGTGGACACTGAAGCTTTCTTT.

This chain uses TRBV28 with TRBJ1-1; perhaps TRBD1 as D (6 bases). Trimming shortened V by 4 bases and J by 10 bases, and 13 bases separated the two germline ends. This CDR3 has 12 amino acids. Germline lookup yields CDR1 MDHEN and CDR2 SYDVKM. CDR3 loop: CASSYGGAVAFF. For the CDR3, the DNA is TGTGCCAGCAGTTACGGGGGGGCAGTAGCTTTCTTT.

The CDR3 spells CASSLGTTTNEKLFF. In DNA, the CDR3 is TGTGCCAGCAGCTTAGGGACAACGACAAATGAAAAACTGTTTTTT. The rearrangement uses TRBV7-9 and TRBJ1-4, with D tentatively TRBD1 (5 bases). CDR1 and CDR2 from the germline V gene are SEHNR and FQNEAQ (reference sequence). Between the trimmed V and J ends, which lost 1 base and 5 bases, there was a span of 11 bases. This CDR3 is built from 15 residues.

The V and J genes are TRBV10-2 and TRBJ1-3; 9 bases are shared with TRBD1. The CDR3 sequence is 13 residues long. The germline CDR1 and CDR2 sequences are WSHSY and SAAADI. Losses at the gene ends were 6 bases for V and 7 bases for J; bases not matched to a gene: 4. CDR3 in DNA: TGCGCCAGCAGATCGACAGGGGGGAACACCATATATTTT. Translating gives CASRSTGGNTIYF.

The chain combines TRBV7-6 with TRBJ2-5; TRBD2 might be the D (6 bases). Germline V lookup: CDR1 SGHVS, CDR2 FNYEAQ. The V end was cut by 1 base, the J end by 2 bases, with 11 bases between. CDR3 length equals 15 residues. The DNA for the CDR3 is TGTGCCAGCAGCTTAGGAGCGGGTTATCAAGAGACCCAGTACTTC. It codes for CASSLGAGYQETQYF.

This clone was seen only once. The V call is TRBV7-9, the J call TRBJ1-4, with 9 bases aligning to TRBD1. Germline CDR1 reads SEHNR; CDR2 reads FQNEAQ (reference sequence). The CDR3 runs to 15 residues. After removal of 6 bases from V and 2 bases from J, the junction contained 4 bases not matched to a gene. CDR3 DNA sequence: TGTGCCAGCAGAGCCGACAGGGGGACTAATGAAAAACTGTTTTTT. Protein product: CASRADRGTNEKLFF.

This sequence joins TRBV27 and TRBJ2-7; 7 positions agree with TRBD2. This CDR3 is 17 amino acids long. Per the germline V gene, CDR1 is MNHEY and CDR2 is SMNVEV (reference sequence). V trimming: 2 bases; J trimming: 4 bases; junction bases outside the gene matches: 14. The CDR3 nucleotides read TGTGCCAGCAGTTTAGGTGGTCTGGGCGGGAGTCTATACGAGCAGTACTTC. Protein: CASSLGGLGGSLYEQYF.

This clone was seen a handful of times. This chain connects TRBV4-1 to TRBJ2-1; the D gene is possibly TRBD2 (7 bases). The CDR3 is 16 amino acids. CDR1 is MGHRA and CDR2 is YSYEKL in the germline V gene. V dropped 1 base and J dropped 4 bases, with 14 bases sitting between them. The CDR3 protein is CASSQGWGGEYNEQFF. CDR3 nucleotides: TGCGCCAGCAGCCAAGGGTGGGGGGGCGAATACAATGAGCAGTTCTTC.

V is TRBV7-2 and J is TRBJ1-1; 7 bases line up with TRBD1. CDR1 is SGHTA, CDR2 FQGNSA, per germline. The CDR3 spans 15 residues. Germline trimming cut 4 bases from V and 0 bases from J; bases unmatched to any gene: 5. The CDR3 DNA sequence: TGTGCCAGCAGCTACGCGGGACAGATGAACACTGAAGCTTTCTTT. Translated: CASSYAGQMNTEAFF.

The chain couples TRBV29-1 to TRBJ2-2; 8 bases align to TRBD1. Trimming took 7 bases from V and 2 from J; bases not matched to a gene: 6. Germline lookup yields CDR1 SQVTM and CDR2 ANQGSEA. The CDR3 sequence is 14 residues long. DNA for the CDR3: TGCAGCGCCAGGGGGCAGGGCAACACCGGGGAGCTGTTTTTT. It codes for CSARGQGNTGELFF.